Here is one T cell receptor (beta chain) with its context. Its target is unknown. This CDR3 region has 13 residues. In germline, CDR1 is MGHRA, CDR2 YSYEKL. With 4 bases removed from V and 9 bases from J, the gap between germline ends came to 13 bases. These data come from a study of shared clonotypes between healthy human individuals. Broader study findings: Clonotypes shared by all four sorted-subset donors had higher generation probabilities than non-shared clonotypes.

Sequencing was at deep level. Genomic DNA (from each subset) was split evenly across several immunoSEQ plates. Some clones are missing from TCRdb's copy, which holds only in-frame ones; the method was immunoSEQ multiplex PCR. The table has approximately 740,000 clones, approximately 79% seen once; the top ten hold approximately 1.8%. Sequenced input: memory CD4+ T cells sorted from blood. Regarding subset: CD45RA-negative fraction. V and J are TRBV4-1 and TRBJ2-1; a possible D gene is TRBD2 (5 bases). The sequence derives from a woman aged 25 to 45 in good health. The CDR3 sequence: CASSPGISSEQFF. CDR3 sequence (DNA): TGCGCCAGCAGCCCGGGGATCTCTTCTGAGCAGTTCTTC.